The subject of this entry is one TCR beta chain. Which antigen it targets is not known. No clone much larger than this one lies a single base away; base qualities are absent. Preparation of the library involved the immunoSEQ multiplex PCR assay. TCRdb mirrors the immuneACCESS table, restricted to in-frame sequences. Some clones are absent from its copies; in checked studies, under half trace to an unresolved V gene, and the reason for the others is unknown. The sample table contains 85,000 to 100,000 clones; only one count was recorded for around 96% of them. Jointly, the top ten make up around 0.21% of the sample. The data were taken from a study of technical replicates of blood from a handful of donors (TCRdb year 2017). This TCR was recovered from a human donor in good health. The material sequenced was T cells isolated from PBMCs.

The bases are TGTGCCATCAAAGAGGGATCGAAGAACAGCCTAAAAAGTTACAATGAGCAGTTCTTC. Its coded protein is CAIKEGSKNSLKSYNEQFF. The chain uses TRBV10-3 and TRBJ2-1; the D gene is possibly TRBD2, with 5 bases matching. As encoded in the germline V gene, CDR1 is ENHRY while CDR2 is SYGVKD. Deletion took 7 bases off V and 4 bases off J, with a span of 29 bases between the germline ends. The CDR3 holds 19 amino acids from the cysteine to the phenylalanine. Here the CDR3 DNA is all that survives: 57 bases in frame from base 1.